This TCR beta chain was retrieved from a study of blood T cell repertoires in COVID-19. Trimming cost V 7 bases and J 1 base, with 13 bases left between them. Germline values: CDR1 LNHDA, CDR2 SQIVND (reference sequence). CDR3 length: 14 residues. Only one count was recorded for this clone. Participants, about 18 to 100 years old, spanned about two dozen US areas. Participants' own reports of clinical history determined their cohort assignment. The recovered donors of Cohort 3 showed two negative PCRs, clearance, or symptom resolution. Some clones are missing from TCRdb's copy, which holds only in-frame ones; the method was immunoSEQ multiplex PCR. The table has under 300,000 clones, 70% to 90% seen once.

The J gene is TRBJ1-1, the V gene TRBV19; D is uncertain. Material: PBMCs or T cells enriched from blood (not recorded which). This receptor was taken from a woman between 50 and 59 years old who had recovered from COVID-19. In DNA form, the CDR3 reads TGTGCCAGTACTACCTTGACGGGGAACACTGAAGCTTTCTTT. It is translated as CASTTLTGNTEAFF.